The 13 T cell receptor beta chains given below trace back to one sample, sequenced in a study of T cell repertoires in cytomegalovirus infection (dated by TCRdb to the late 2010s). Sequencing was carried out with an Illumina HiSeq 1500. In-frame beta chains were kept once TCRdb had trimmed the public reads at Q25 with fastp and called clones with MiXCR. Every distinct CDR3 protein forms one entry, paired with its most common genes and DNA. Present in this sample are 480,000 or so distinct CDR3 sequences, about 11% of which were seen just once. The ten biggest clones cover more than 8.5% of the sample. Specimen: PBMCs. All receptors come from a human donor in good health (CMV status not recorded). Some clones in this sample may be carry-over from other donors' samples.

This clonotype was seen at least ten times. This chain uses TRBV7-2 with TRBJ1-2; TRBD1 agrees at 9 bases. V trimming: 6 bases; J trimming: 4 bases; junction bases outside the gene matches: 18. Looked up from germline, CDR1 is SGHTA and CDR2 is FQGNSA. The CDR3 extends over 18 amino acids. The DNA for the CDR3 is TGTGCCAGCAGTCTAGCCCCCCCGGGACAGGGAAGGGGCTATGGCTACACCTTC. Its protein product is CASSLAPPGQGRGYGYTF.

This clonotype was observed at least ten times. The DNA of the CDR3 is TGTGCCAGCAGTTACTCGGGGTTGAGCGGGGTTTACAATGAGCAGTTCTTC. Translating it yields CASSYSGLSGVYNEQFF. This chain joins TRBV6-6 and TRBJ2-1; TRBD2 matches 7 bases. The ends lost 0 bases at V and 4 bases at J; junction bases unmatched: 9. Germline V lookup: CDR1 MNHNY, CDR2 SVGAGI (reference sequence). This CDR3 comprises 17 residues.

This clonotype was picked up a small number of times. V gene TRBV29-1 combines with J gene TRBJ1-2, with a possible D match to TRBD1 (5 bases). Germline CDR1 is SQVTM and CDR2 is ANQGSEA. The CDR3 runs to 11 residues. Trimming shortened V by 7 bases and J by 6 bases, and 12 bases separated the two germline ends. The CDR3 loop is CSAQGQNGYTF. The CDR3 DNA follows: TGCAGCGCCCAGGGTCAGAATGGCTACACCTTC. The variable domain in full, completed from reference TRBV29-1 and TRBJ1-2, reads SAVISQKPSRDICQRGTSLTIQCQVDSQVTMMFWYRQQPGQSLTLIATANQGSEATYESGFVIDKFPISRPNLTFSTLTVSNMSPEDSSIYLCSAQGQNGYTFGSGTRLTVV.

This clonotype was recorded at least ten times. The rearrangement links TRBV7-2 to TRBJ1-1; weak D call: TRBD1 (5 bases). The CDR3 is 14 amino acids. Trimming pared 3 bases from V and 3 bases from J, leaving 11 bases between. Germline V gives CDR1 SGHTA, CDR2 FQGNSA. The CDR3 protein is CASSLVGADTEAFF. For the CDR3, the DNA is TGTGCCAGCAGCTTGGTAGGGGCGGACACTGAAGCTTTCTTT.

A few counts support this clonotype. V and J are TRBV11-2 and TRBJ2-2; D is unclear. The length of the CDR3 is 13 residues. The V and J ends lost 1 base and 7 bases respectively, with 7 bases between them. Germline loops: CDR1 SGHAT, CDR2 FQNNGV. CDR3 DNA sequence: TGTGCCAGCAGCTTAGGCCTGAGCGGGGAGCTGTTTTTT. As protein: CASSLGLSGELFF.

CDR3 bases: TGTGCCAGCAGTTTCCACGGGACTAGCAGAAGCACAGATACGCAGTATTTT. Translation: CASSFHGTSRSTDTQYF. The V gene is TRBV12-3 or TRBV12-4, the J gene TRBJ2-3, with 9 positions matching TRBD2. CDR3 size: 17 residues. The ends lost 3 bases at V and 0 bases at J; junction bases unmatched: 7.

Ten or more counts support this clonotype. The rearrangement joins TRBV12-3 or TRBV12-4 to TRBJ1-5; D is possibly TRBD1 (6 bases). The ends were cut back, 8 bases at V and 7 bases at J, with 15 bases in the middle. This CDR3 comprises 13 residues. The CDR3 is CASSGRGDQPQHF. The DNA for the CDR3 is TGTGCCAGCTCGGGGAGGGGGGACCAGCCCCAGCATTTT.

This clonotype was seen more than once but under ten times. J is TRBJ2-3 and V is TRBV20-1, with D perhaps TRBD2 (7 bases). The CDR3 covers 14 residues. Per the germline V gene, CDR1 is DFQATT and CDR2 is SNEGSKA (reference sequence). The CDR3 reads CSLKGGRSTDTQYF. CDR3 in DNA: TGCAGCCTCAAGGGGGGGAGGAGCACAGATACGCAGTATTTT.

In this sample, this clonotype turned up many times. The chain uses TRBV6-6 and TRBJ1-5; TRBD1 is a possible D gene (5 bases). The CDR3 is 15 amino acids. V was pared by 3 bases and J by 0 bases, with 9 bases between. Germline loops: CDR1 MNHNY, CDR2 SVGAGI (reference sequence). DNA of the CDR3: TGTGCCAGCAGTTATCGGGGGTATAGCAATCAGCCCCAGCATTTT. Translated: CASSYRGYSNQPQHF.

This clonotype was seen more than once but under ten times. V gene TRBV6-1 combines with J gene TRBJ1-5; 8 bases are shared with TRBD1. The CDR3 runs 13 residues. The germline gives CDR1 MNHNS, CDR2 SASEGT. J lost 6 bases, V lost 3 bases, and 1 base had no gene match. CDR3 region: CASSEGTGQPQHF. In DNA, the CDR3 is TGTGCCAGCAGTGAGGGGACAGGTCAGCCCCAGCATTTT.

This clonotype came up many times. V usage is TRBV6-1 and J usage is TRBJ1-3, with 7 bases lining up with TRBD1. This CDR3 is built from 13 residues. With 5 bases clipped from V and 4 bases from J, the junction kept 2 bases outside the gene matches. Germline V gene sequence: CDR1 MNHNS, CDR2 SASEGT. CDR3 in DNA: TGTGCCAGCAGTCGGACAGGCGGAAACACCATATATTTT. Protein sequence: CASSRTGGNTIYF.

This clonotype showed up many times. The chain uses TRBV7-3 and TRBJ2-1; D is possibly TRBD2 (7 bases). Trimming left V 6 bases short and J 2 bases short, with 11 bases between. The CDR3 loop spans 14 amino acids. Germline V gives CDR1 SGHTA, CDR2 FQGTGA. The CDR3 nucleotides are TGTGCCAGCAGTCGGGGGGCGGCCTACAATGAGCAGTTCTTC. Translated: CASSRGAAYNEQFF.

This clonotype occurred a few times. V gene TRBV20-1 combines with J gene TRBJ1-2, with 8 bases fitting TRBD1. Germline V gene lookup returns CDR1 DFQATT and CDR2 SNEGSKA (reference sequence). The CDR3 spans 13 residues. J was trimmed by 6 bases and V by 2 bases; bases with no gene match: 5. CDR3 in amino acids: CSARQGAGNGYTF. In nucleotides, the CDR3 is TGCAGTGCTAGACAGGGGGCTGGGAATGGCTACACCTTC.